The 17 T cell receptor beta chains below come from one sample, sequenced in a study of blood T cell repertoires in COVID-19. Assay: immunoSEQ multiplex PCR; the TCRdb copy retains only in-frame clones and omits some. The top ten clones hold approximately 6% of a sample with about 130,000 clones, about 70% of them seen once. Sequenced material: peripheral blood. The receptors shown here come from an elderly man with COVID-19, enrolled during active disease.

The chain employs TRBV7-8 and TRBJ2-3; D unresolved. From germline, CDR1 is SGHVS and CDR2 FQNEAQ. The CDR3 loop spans 15 amino acids. The V gene lost 1 base and the J gene lost 4 bases, with 12 bases spanning the gap. CDR3 DNA sequence: TGTGCCAGCAGCTTAGTTGAGGTAGTCTCAGATACGCAGTATTTT. Translated, it gives CASSLVEVVSDTQYF.

This chain joins TRBV6-5 and TRBJ2-6; possibly TRBD1 for D (5 bases). V lost 7 bases and J lost 3, with 13 bases in between. The CDR3 contains 15 residues. Per germline, CDR1 MNHEY and CDR2 SVGAGI. CDR3 nucleotides: TGTGCCAGCAATGTAGGGGTAATTGGGGCCAACGTCCTGACTTTC. This sequence encodes CASNVGVIGANVLTF.

This clone was found many times. This rearrangement joins TRBV27 to TRBJ1-5; D may be TRBD1 (6 bases). The V end lost 3 bases, the J end lost 7 bases, and 13 bases lay between the germline ends. Germline CDR1 and CDR2: MNHEY and SMNVEV (reference sequence). The CDR3 has 14 residues. CDR3 region: CASSFVGAGQPQHF. CDR3 nucleotides: TGTGCCAGCAGTTTTGTGGGGGCAGGGCAGCCCCAGCATTTT.

A single count supports this clone. The chain couples TRBV30 to TRBJ1-5; no firm D call. From germline, CDR1 is GTSNPN and CDR2 SVGIG (reference sequence). This CDR3 is 13 amino acids long. The V gene lost 2 bases and the J gene lost 4 bases, with 9 bases spanning the gap. The CDR3 protein is CAWSRSGNQPQHF. The CDR3 DNA follows: TGTGCCTGGAGTAGGAGCGGGAATCAGCCCCAGCATTTT.

The CDR3, as DNA: TGCGCCAGCAGCCGGGACAAATCCTATGGCTACACCTTC. It translates to CASSRDKSYGYTF. This chain uses TRBV5-1 with TRBJ1-2, with D maybe TRBD1 (6 bases). V dropped 4 bases and J dropped 4 bases, with 11 bases sitting between them. The CDR3 sequence is 13 residues long. Per the germline V gene, CDR1 is SGHRS and CDR2 is YFSETQ.

The chain links TRBV5-5 to TRBJ2-5; TRBD1 agrees at 7 bases. This CDR3 has 16 amino acids. J gave up 4 bases and V 5 bases, and 14 bases lay outside the gene matches. Germline V gene data show CDR1 as SGHKS and CDR2 as YYEKEE (reference sequence). The CDR3 loop is CASSKGQATLGETQYF. The CDR3 coding sequence is TGTGCCAGCAGTAAAGGACAGGCCACTCTCGGAGAGACCCAGTACTTC.

The V call is TRBV19, the J call TRBJ2-2; possibly TRBD2 for D (5 bases). V was trimmed by 6 bases and J by 3 bases, leaving 8 bases between them. The CDR3 contains 13 residues. Germline values: CDR1 LNHDA, CDR2 SQIVND (reference sequence). CDR3 sequence: CASSKDYTGELFF. The CDR3 nucleotides are TGTGCCAGTAGCAAGGACTACACCGGGGAGCTGTTTTTT.

The J gene is TRBJ1-2, the V gene TRBV2; tentative D call: TRBD1 (6 bases). The V gene's germline CDR1 is SNHLY and CDR2 FYNNEI. This CDR3 has 16 amino acids. Trimming shortened V by 4 bases and J by 4 bases, and 19 bases separated the two germline ends. The CDR3 sequence is CASSASGGALGYGYTF. As DNA, the CDR3 is TGTGCCAGCAGTGCCTCGGGGGGGGCGCTCGGCTATGGCTACACCTTC.

The chain couples TRBV2 to TRBJ2-5; possible D gene TRBD2, 5 bases. The CDR3 loop spans 11 amino acids. V shed 5 bases and J shed 5 bases, with 6 bases lying between them. CDR1 and CDR2 (germline): SNHLY, FYNNEI. CDR3: CASSPGETQYF. The CDR3 DNA is TGTGCCAGCAGTCCGGGGGAGACCCAGTACTTC.

V gene TRBV11-2 combines with J gene TRBJ2-2; D is possibly TRBD2 (5 bases). The V end was cut by 6 bases, the J end by 5 bases, with 16 bases between. Germline V CDR1 and CDR2: SGHAT, FQNNGV. The length of the CDR3 is 15 residues. As DNA, the CDR3 is TGTGCCAGCAGTTCACTCGGGGAAGAAACCGGGGAGCTGTTTTTT. It codes for CASSSLGEETGELFF.

The chain joins TRBV28 to TRBJ1-2; D is possibly TRBD1 (5 bases). Trimming pared 5 bases from V and 4 bases from J, leaving 11 bases between. The CDR3 has 13 amino acids. Per the germline V gene, CDR1 is MDHEN and CDR2 is SYDVKM. The CDR3 coding sequence is TGTGCCAGCAGTCAGGACAACCTCTATGGCTACACCTTC. Protein product: CASSQDNLYGYTF.

The V and J genes are TRBV5-1 and TRBJ1-6, with 7 positions matching TRBD1. Trimming cost V 4 bases and J 8 bases; bases outside gene matches: 9. The germline gives CDR1 SGHRS, CDR2 YFSETQ. The CDR3 runs to 15 residues. The chain's CDR3 is CASSASGQRDSPLHF. In nucleotides, the CDR3 is TGCGCCAGCAGCGCATCGGGACAGCGGGATTCACCCCTCCACTTT. The full variable domain, completed using reference TRBV5-1 and TRBJ1-6, is KAGVTQTPRYLIKTRGQQVTLSCSPISGHRSVSWYQQTPGQGLQFLFEYFSETQRNKGNFPGRFSGRQFSNSRSEMNVSTLELGDSALYLCASSASGQRDSPLHFGNGTRLTVT.

The chain uses TRBV10-3 and TRBJ2-7; TRBD1 matches at 8 bases. The CDR3 contains 11 residues. Germline lookup yields CDR1 ENHRY and CDR2 SYGVKD. The V segment lost 10 bases and the J segment 4 bases; nucleotides outside the gene matches: 3. The CDR3, as DNA: TGTGCCACCGGACAGGGTTACGAGCAGTACTTC. The encoded protein is CATGQGYEQYF.

J is TRBJ2-7 and V is TRBV28, with 7 positions matching TRBD2. With V trimmed by 3 bases and J by 2 bases, 13 bases remained unmatched. Germline lookup yields CDR1 MDHEN and CDR2 SYDVKM. CDR3 length: 17 amino acids. CDR3 in amino acids: CASSLGHSGYPTYEQYF. The CDR3 region has the DNA TGTGCCAGCAGTTTGGGGCATAGCGGGTATCCGACCTACGAGCAGTACTTC.

This clone was picked up a small number of times. The chain combines TRBV28 with TRBJ1-1; 9 nucleotides line up with TRBD1. V was pared by 3 bases and J by 5 bases, with 10 bases of the junction left unmatched. The CDR3 has 16 residues. Germline V gene sequence: CDR1 MDHEN, CDR2 SYDVKM. The CDR3 DNA reads TGTGCCAGCAGTTTTACCCCCACGACAGGGGGAACTGAAGCTTTCTTT. Amino acids: CASSFTPTTGGTEAFF.

The V and J genes are TRBV11-2 and TRBJ2-1; D remains unclear. The CDR3 has 12 residues. Germline values: CDR1 SGHAT, CDR2 FQNNGV. V dropped 5 bases and J dropped 4 bases, with 6 bases sitting between them. CDR3 region: CASSQVYNEQFF. The CDR3 bases are TGTGCCAGCAGCCAGGTGTACAATGAGCAGTTCTTC.

The chain is built from TRBV18 and TRBJ2-3; perhaps TRBD2 as D (5 bases). The V gene's germline CDR1 is KGHSH and CDR2 LQKENI. The CDR3 is 15 amino acids. Deletions cut 2 bases from V and 2 bases from J, with 11 bases between. The CDR3 DNA reads as TGTGCCAGCTCACCAGTAGCGAGTGCCACAGATACGCAGTATTTT. This translates into CASSPVASATDTQYF.